The 7 T cell receptor beta chains below all came from one sample that was sequenced in a study of CD8+ T cells in alopecia areata. Treatment described: oral pan-JAK inhibitor, 5-10 mg twice daily. After isolation, RNA underwent reverse transcription to generate cDNA as the sequencing template. Using immunoSEQ multiplex PCR, the repertoire was profiled, and TCRdb retains in-frame clones only, with some absent. The sample consists of about 160,000 clones, roughly 65% of them appearing once. The sequenced sample was CD4+ T cells sorted from blood, obtained at week 4, from a patient treated with tofacitinib. These receptors originate from a human donor with alopecia areata.

The chain links TRBV25-1 to TRBJ2-5, with 9 bases that match TRBD1. Trimming took 2 bases from V and 5 from J; bases not matched to a gene: 6. This CDR3 has 15 amino acids. Per germline, CDR1 MGHDK and CDR2 SYGVNS. CDR3 in DNA: TGTGCCAGCAGTGAACCCCTTGGACAGGGGGAGACCCAGTACTTC. Its protein product is CASSEPLGQGETQYF.

This sequence joins TRBV30 and TRBJ1-2; 7 bases agree with TRBD1. Germline V CDR1 and CDR2: GTSNPN, SVGIG (reference sequence). V lost 1 base and J lost 7; bases outside the gene matches: 6. The CDR3 is 13 residues long. The CDR3 DNA reads as TGTGCCTGGAGTGAGACAGGGATCAGTGGCTACACCTTC. Translated, it gives CAWSETGISGYTF.

The table lists this clone with a few counts. The CDR3 sequence: CSVRETENSPLHF. The DNA for the CDR3 is TGCAGCGTTAGGGAGACTGAGAATTCACCCCTCCACTTT. This chain uses TRBV29-1 with TRBJ1-6; D call uncertain. The CDR3 is 13 amino acids. In germline, CDR1 is SQVTM, CDR2 ANQGSEA. V lost 5 bases, J lost 7 bases, and 12 bases lay in between.

The J gene is TRBJ1-5, the V gene TRBV30, with D unresolved. The CDR3 runs to 14 residues. The germline V gene has CDR1 GTSNPN and CDR2 SVGIG (reference sequence). V was cut by 2 bases and J by 7 bases, with 15 bases left in between. The CDR3 nucleotides are TGTGCCTGGAGTTCCGACCCGGTTCGCCAGCCCCAGCATTTT. Amino acids: CAWSSDPVRQPQHF.

This clone was counted many times. The chain recombines TRBV6-5 with TRBJ2-3; D unclear. The V end lost 4 bases, the J end lost 5 bases, and 13 bases lay between the germline ends. CDR1 MNHEY and CDR2 SVGAGI come from the germline V gene. The CDR3 has 14 residues. In DNA form, the CDR3 reads TGTGCCAGCAGTTCTATAAGTCGGTTAGATACGCAGTATTTT. This codes for CASSSISRLDTQYF.

The chain has TRBV5-4 and TRBJ1-2; 9 bases align to TRBD1. CDR3 length: 15 residues. Germline values: CDR1 SGHNT, CDR2 YYREEE (reference sequence). V was clipped by 4 bases and J by 8 bases; unmatched bases: 12. The CDR3 reads CASSAMDRGKEGYTF. The CDR3, as DNA: TGTGCCAGCAGCGCAATGGACAGGGGAAAAGAGGGCTACACCTTC.

This clone was seen only a few times. This chain uses TRBV18 with TRBJ2-1; D is uncertain. The V end was cut by 0 bases, the J end by 6 bases, with 6 bases between. The CDR3 contains 13 residues. The germline V gene has CDR1 KGHSH and CDR2 LQKENI. In nucleotides, the CDR3 is TGTGCCAGCTCACCACCGATACGCAATGAGCAGTTCTTC. It specifies CASSPPIRNEQFF.